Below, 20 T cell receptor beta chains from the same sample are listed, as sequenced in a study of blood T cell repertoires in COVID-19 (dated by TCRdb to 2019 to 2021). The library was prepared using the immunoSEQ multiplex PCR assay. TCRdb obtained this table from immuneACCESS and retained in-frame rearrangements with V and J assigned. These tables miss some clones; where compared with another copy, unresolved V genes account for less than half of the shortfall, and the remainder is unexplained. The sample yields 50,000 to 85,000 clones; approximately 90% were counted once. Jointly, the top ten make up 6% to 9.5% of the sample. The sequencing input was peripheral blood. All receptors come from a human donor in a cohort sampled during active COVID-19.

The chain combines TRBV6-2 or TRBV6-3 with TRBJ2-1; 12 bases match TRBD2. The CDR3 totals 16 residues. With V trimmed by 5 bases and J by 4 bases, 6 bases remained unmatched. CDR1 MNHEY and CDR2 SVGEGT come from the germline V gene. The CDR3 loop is CASSPRGLAGYNEQFF. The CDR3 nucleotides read TGTGCCAGCAGTCCCCGTGGACTAGCGGGGTACAATGAGCAGTTCTTC.

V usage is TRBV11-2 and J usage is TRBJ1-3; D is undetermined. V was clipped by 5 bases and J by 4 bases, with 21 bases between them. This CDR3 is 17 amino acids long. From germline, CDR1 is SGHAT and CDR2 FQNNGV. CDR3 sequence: CASSLGRADDRGNTIYF. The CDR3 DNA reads TGTGCCAGCAGCCTCGGGAGGGCAGATGATCGGGGAAACACCATATATTTT.

The DNA of the CDR3 is TGTGCCAGCAGTTTAGGAGGGACAGGGGCCTACGAGCAGTACTTC. Translated, it gives CASSLGGTGAYEQYF. This sequence joins TRBV28 and TRBJ2-7; TRBD1 matches 10 bases. The junction had 3 bases not matched to a gene; V was cut back by 2 bases and J by 2 bases. This CDR3 is 15 amino acids long. Germline values: CDR1 MDHEN, CDR2 SYDVKM. The full variable domain, its missing parts supplied by reference TRBV28 and TRBJ2-7, is DVKVTQSSRYLVKRTGEKVFLECVQDMDHENMFWYRQDPGLGLRLIYFSYDVKMKEKGDIPEGYSVSREKKERFSLILESASTNQTSMYLCASSLGGTGAYEQYFGPGTRLTVT.

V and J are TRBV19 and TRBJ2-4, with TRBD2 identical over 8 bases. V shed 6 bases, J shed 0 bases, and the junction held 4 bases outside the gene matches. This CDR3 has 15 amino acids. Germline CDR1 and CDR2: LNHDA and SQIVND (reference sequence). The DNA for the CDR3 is TGTGCCAGTAGGGACCGGGGGGGAGCCAAAAACATTCAGTACTTC. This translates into CASRDRGGAKNIQYF. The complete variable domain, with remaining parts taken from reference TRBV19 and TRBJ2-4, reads DGGITQSPKYLFRKEGQNVTLSCEQNLNHDAMYWYRQDPGQGLRLIYYSQIVNDFQKGDIAEGYSVSREKKESFPLTVTSAQKNPTAFYLCASRDRGGAKNIQYFGAGTRLSVL.

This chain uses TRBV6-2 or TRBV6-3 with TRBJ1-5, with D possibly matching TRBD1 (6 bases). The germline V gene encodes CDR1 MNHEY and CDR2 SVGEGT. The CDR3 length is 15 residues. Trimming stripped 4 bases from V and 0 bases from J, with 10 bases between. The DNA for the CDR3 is TGTGCCAGCAGTTTAATAGGGGGTAGCAATCAGCCCCAGCATTTT. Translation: CASSLIGGSNQPQHF.

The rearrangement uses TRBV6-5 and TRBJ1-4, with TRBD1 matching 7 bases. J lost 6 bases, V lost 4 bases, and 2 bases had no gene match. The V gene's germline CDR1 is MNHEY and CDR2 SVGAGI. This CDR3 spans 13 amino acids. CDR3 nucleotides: TGTGCCAGCAGTTTAACAGGGGATGAAAAACTGTTTTTT. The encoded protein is CASSLTGDEKLFF.

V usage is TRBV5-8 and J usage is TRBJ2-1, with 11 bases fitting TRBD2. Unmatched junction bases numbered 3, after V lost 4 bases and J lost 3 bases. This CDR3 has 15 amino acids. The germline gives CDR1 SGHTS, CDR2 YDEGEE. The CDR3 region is CASSTTSGVYNEQFF. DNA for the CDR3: TGTGCCAGCAGCACGACTAGCGGGGTCTACAATGAGCAGTTCTTC.

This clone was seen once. Here the CDR3 DNA reads TGTGCCAGCAGTCGGGAACAGGGGGCGCGTATGTACGGCACTGAAGCTTTCTTT. Encoded protein: CASSREQGARMYGTEAFF. The V call is TRBV6-6, the J call TRBJ1-1, with 9 bases lining up with TRBD1. The CDR3 extends over 18 amino acids. The germline V gene encodes CDR1 MNHNY and CDR2 SVGAGI (reference sequence). Trimming took 5 bases from V and 4 from J; bases not matched to a gene: 17.

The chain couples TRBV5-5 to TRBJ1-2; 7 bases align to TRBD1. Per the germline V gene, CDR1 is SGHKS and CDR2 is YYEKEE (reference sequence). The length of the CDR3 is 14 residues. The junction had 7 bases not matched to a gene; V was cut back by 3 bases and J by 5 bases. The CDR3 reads CASSWGTDIYGYTF. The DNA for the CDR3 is TGTGCCAGCAGCTGGGGGACAGACATTTATGGCTACACCTTC. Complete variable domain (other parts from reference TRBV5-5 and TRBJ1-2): DAGVTQSPTHLIKTRGQQVTLRCSPISGHKSVSWYQQVLGQGPQFIFQYYEKEERGRGNFPDRFSARQFPNYSSELNVNALLLGDSALYLCASSWGTDIYGYTFGSGTRLTVV.

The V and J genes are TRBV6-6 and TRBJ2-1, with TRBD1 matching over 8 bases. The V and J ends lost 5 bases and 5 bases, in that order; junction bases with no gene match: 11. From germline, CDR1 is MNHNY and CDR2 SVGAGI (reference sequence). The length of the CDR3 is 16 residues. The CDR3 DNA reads TGTGCCAGCAGTCGAGCCGGGACAGGCAAACACAATGAGCAGTTCTTC. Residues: CASSRAGTGKHNEQFF.

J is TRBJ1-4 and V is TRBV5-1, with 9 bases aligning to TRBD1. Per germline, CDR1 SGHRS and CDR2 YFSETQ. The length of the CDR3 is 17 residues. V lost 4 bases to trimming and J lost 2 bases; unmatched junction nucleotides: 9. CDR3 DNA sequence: TGCGCCAGCAGCAGGACAGGGGACCATTCTACTAATGAAAAACTGTTTTTT. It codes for CASSRTGDHSTNEKLFF.

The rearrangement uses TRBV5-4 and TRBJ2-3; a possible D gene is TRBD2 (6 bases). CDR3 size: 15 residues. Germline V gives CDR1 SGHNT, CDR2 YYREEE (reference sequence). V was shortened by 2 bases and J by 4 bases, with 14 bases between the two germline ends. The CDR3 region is CASSFSGGGADTQYF. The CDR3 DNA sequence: TGTGCCAGCAGCTTCTCTGGCGGAGGGGCAGATACGCAGTATTTT. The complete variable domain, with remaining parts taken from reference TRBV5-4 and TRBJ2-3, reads ETGVTQSPTHLIKTRGQQVTLRCSSQSGHNTVSWYQQALGQGPQFIFQYYREEENGRGNFPPRFSGLQFPNYSSELNVNALELDDSALYLCASSFSGGGADTQYFGPGTRLTVL.

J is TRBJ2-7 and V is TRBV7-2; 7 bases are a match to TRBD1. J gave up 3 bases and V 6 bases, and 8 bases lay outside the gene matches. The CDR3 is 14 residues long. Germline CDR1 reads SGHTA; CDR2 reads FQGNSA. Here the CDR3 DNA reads TGTGCCAGCAGGAAGGACAGGACAAGCTACGAGCAGTACTTC. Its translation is CASRKDRTSYEQYF.

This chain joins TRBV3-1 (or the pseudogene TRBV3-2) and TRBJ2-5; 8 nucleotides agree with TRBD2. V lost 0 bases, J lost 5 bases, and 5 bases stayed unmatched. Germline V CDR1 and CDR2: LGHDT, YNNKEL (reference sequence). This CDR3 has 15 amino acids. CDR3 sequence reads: CASSQDFGGAETQYF. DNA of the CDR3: TGTGCCAGCAGCCAAGATTTCGGGGGGGCGGAGACCCAGTACTTC.

In DNA form, the CDR3 reads TGTGCCAGCAGCTTGGGACTAGCGGGAGGGGGCACAGATACGCAGTATTTT. Protein: CASSLGLAGGGTDTQYF. This chain connects TRBV5-5 to TRBJ2-3, with 14 bases aligning to TRBD2. J was trimmed by 1 base and V by 0 bases; bases with no gene match: 1. CDR1 SGHKS and CDR2 YYEKEE come from the germline V gene (reference sequence). The CDR3 has 17 amino acids.

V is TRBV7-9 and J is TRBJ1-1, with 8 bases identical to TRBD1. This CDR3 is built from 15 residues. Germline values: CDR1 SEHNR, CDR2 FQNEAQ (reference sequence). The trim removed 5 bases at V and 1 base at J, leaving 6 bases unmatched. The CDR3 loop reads CASSRGTGPNTEAFF. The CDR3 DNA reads TGTGCCAGCAGCCGCGGGACAGGCCCGAACACTGAAGCTTTCTTT.

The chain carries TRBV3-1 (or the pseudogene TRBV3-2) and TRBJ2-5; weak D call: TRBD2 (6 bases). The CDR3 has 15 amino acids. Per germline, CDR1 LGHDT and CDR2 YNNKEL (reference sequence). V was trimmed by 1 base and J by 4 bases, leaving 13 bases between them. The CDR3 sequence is CASSQGWGGAETQYF. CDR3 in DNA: TGTGCCAGCAGCCAAGGGTGGGGCGGGGCAGAGACCCAGTACTTC.

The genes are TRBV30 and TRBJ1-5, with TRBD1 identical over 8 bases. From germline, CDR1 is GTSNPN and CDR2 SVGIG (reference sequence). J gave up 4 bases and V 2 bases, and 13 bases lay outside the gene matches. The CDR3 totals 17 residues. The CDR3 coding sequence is TGTGCCTGGAGTTCTGGCAGGGGGCTCTCCCGAAATCAGCCCCAGCATTTT. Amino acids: CAWSSGRGLSRNQPQHF. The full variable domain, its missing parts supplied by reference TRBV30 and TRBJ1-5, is SQTIHQWPATLVQPVGSPLSLECTVEGTSNPNLYWYRQAAGRGLQLLFYSVGIGQISSEVPQNLSASRPQDRQFILSSKKLLLSDSGFYLCAWSSGRGLSRNQPQHFGDGTRLSIL.

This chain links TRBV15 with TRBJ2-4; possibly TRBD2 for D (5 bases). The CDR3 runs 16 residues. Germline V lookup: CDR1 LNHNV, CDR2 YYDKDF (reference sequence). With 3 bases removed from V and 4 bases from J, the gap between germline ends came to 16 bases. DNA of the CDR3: TGTGCCACCAGCAGTTACGGCGGGTTTTTGAAAAACATTCAGTACTTC. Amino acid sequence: CATSSYGGFLKNIQYF. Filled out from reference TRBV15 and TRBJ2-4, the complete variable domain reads DAMVIQNPRYQVTQFGKPVTLSCSQTLNHNVMYWYQQKSSQAPKLLFHYYDKDFNNEADTPDNFQSRRPNTSFCFLDIRSPGLGDTAMYLCATSSYGGFLKNIQYFGAGTRLSVL.

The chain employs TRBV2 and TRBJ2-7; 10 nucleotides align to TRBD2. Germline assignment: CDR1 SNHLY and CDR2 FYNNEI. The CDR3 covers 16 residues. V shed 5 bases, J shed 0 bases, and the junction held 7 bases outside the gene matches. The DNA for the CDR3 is TGTGCCAGCAGTACCGCGGGGACTAGCGTCTCCTACGAGCAGTACTTC. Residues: CASSTAGTSVSYEQYF.